Below are 31 T cell receptor beta chains sequenced from a single sample in a study of early T cells in non-severe SARS-CoV-2 infection. Each CDR3 protein is one row after TCRdb ran MiXCR on the 5' RACE reads. The data hold about 77,000 distinct CDR3 sequences, with over 9% observed a single time. The sequencing input was whole blood. Receptors were obtained from an adult who was a healthcare worker with PCR-confirmed SARS-CoV-2 infection or an uninfected control (not recorded which).

The rearrangement links TRBV18 to TRBJ2-3; tentatively, D is TRBD1 or TRBD2 (6 bases each). CDR3 length equals 14 residues. In germline, CDR1 is KGHSH, CDR2 LQKENI. V lost 6 bases and J 2 bases, leaving 12 bases between the germline ends. The CDR3 DNA is TGTGCCAGCTCCTTCGGGGGCTCCACAGATACGCAGTATTTT. It specifies CASSFGGSTDTQYF.

This clonotype occurred many times. The rearrangement uses TRBV21-1 and TRBJ2-7. TRBV21-1 is annotated as a pseudogene. The CDR3 has 13 amino acids. CDR3 coding DNA: TGTGCCAGCAGCAAAGTGGCCTCCTACGAGCAGTACTTC. It yields the protein CASSKVASYEQYF.

This clonotype was recorded at least ten times. The chain employs TRBV6-6 and TRBJ1-5, with D hard to call. Trimming took 2 bases from V and 0 from J, leaving 5 bases between them. The CDR3 sequence is 14 residues long. Germline values: CDR1 MNHNY, CDR2 SVGAGI (reference sequence). The CDR3 coding sequence is TGTGCCAGCAGTTACAAATATAGCAATCAGCCCCAGCATTTT. As protein: CASSYKYSNQPQHF.

CDR3 sequence: CSARDPGQGIYEQYF. The CDR3 DNA sequence: TGCAGTGCTAGAGACCCGGGACAGGGGATCTACGAGCAGTACTTC. The chain is built from TRBV20-1 and TRBJ2-7; 10 nucleotides line up with TRBD1. There are 15 residues in the CDR3. In germline, CDR1 is DFQATT, CDR2 SNEGSKA (reference sequence). V lost 0 bases to trimming and J lost 3 bases; unmatched junction nucleotides: 5.

In this sample, this clonotype turned up many times. This rearrangement joins TRBV5-4 to TRBJ2-5, with 9 bases matching TRBD2. Germline assignment: CDR1 SGHNT and CDR2 YYREEE (reference sequence). CDR3 length: 16 amino acids. V shed 4 bases and J 0 bases; nucleotides not matched to a gene: 7. The CDR3 reads CASSKREELYQETQYF. The CDR3, as DNA: TGTGCCAGCAGCAAGCGGGAGGAATTGTACCAAGAGACCCAGTACTTC.

This clonotype was recorded at least ten times. The chain employs TRBV21-1 and TRBJ2-1. TRBV21-1 is shown as a pseudogene. CDR3 length: 14 residues. DNA of the CDR3: TGTGCCAGCAGCAAAGGCTCAGTACGGGATGAGCAGTTCTTC. It translates to CASSKGSVRDEQFF.

There are a few counts of this clonotype. The chain joins TRBV6-1 to TRBJ2-1; the D is unclear. This CDR3 has 10 residues. In germline, CDR1 is MNHNS, CDR2 SASEGT. V was trimmed by 7 bases and J by 5 bases, leaving 3 bases between them. CDR3 loop: CASMHNEQFF. CDR3 sequence (DNA): TGTGCCAGCATGCACAATGAGCAGTTCTTC.

This clonotype showed up many times. The CDR3 reads CASSLGLAGYEQYF. DNA for the CDR3: TGTGCCAGCAGCTTAGGACTAGCGGGTTACGAGCAGTACTTC. The chain has TRBV11-2 and TRBJ2-7; TRBD2 aligns across 10 bases. The CDR3 has 14 amino acids. After removal of 1 base from V and 4 bases from J, the junction contained 1 base not matched to a gene. The germline V gene has CDR1 SGHAT and CDR2 FQNNGV.

The chain is built from TRBV4-1 and TRBJ2-1, with D possibly being TRBD1 (6 bases). The CDR3 length is 14 residues. Germline V gene sequence: CDR1 MGHRA, CDR2 YSYEKL. The ends were cut back, 4 bases at V and 0 bases at J, with 7 bases in the middle. The CDR3 DNA reads as TGCGCCAGCAGCCGGGACACCTCCTACAATGAGCAGTTCTTC. Protein: CASSRDTSYNEQFF.

This clonotype was counted only a few times. V usage is TRBV28 and J usage is TRBJ2-1, with 10 bases fitting TRBD1. The CDR3 extends over 15 amino acids. The germline gives CDR1 MDHEN, CDR2 SYDVKM. The V and J ends lost 5 bases and 13 bases, in that order; junction bases with no gene match: 14. The CDR3 DNA reads as TGTGCCAGCAGTCCAATCACCGGGACAGGGGCGGCTCAGTTCTTC. Translated, it gives CASSPITGTGAAQFF.

This clonotype was seen a few times. This chain links TRBV10-3 with TRBJ1-5; D remains unclear. CDR1 and CDR2 (germline): ENHRY, SYGVKD. This CDR3 comprises 12 residues. Trimming cost V 8 bases and J 2 bases, with 7 bases left between them. CDR3 bases: TGTGCCATCTCCATGGGCAATCAGCCCCAGCATTTT. Its protein is CAISMGNQPQHF.

This clonotype was detected ten times or more. The chain joins TRBV5-1 to TRBJ1-2; TRBD1 matches 8 bases. CDR1 is SGHRS and CDR2 is YFSETQ in the germline V gene. V trimming: 5 bases; J trimming: 9 bases; junction bases outside the gene matches: 15. The CDR3 is 15 amino acids. The CDR3 DNA is TGCGCCAGCAGTTTACGGCAGGGGGCCGCTGGGAGCTACACCTTC. Amino acids: CASSLRQGAAGSYTF.

This clonotype came up many times. This chain links TRBV5-1 with TRBJ2-5, with a possible D match to TRBD2 (6 bases). The CDR3 length is 15 residues. Germline V lookup: CDR1 SGHRS, CDR2 YFSETQ. Trimming stripped 0 bases from V and 5 bases from J, with 14 bases between. The CDR3 DNA reads as TGCGCCAGCAGCTTGGCCTCGGGAGAACCGGAGACCCAGTACTTC. As protein: CASSLASGEPETQYF.

The gene calls are TRBV28 and TRBJ2-3, with D tentatively TRBD1 or TRBD2 (7 bases each). The CDR3 has 16 residues. V gave up 6 bases and J gave up 1 base, with 17 bases separating them. Germline V CDR1 and CDR2: MDHEN, SYDVKM. Here the CDR3 DNA reads TGTGCCAGCAGCAGGGGGGGGCGGTCCCGCACAGATACGCAGTATTTT. It translates to CASSRGGRSRTDTQYF.

The CDR3 sequence is CASSFSAKPSTDTQYF. The CDR3 nucleotides read TGTGCCAGCAGCTTCTCGGCCAAGCCTAGCACAGATACGCAGTATTTT. J is TRBJ2-3 and V is TRBV7-2; D ambiguous. This CDR3 contains 16 residues. Germline V gene lookup returns CDR1 SGHTA and CDR2 FQGNSA. Trimming shortened V by 3 bases and J by 0 bases, and 13 bases separated the two germline ends.

This clonotype was counted between two and nine times. This chain links TRBV3-1 with TRBJ2-2; no clear D gene. Trimming left V 0 bases short and J 6 bases short, with 2 bases between. The CDR3 is 12 residues long. CDR1 LGHDT and CDR2 YNNKEL come from the germline V gene (reference sequence). The CDR3 DNA sequence: TGTGCCAGCAGCCAAGATGCCGGGGAGCTGTTTTTT. This codes for CASSQDAGELFF.

This sequence joins TRBV28 and TRBJ1-2, with D unresolved. CDR1 and CDR2 (germline): MDHEN, SYDVKM. Deletions cut 6 bases from V and 4 bases from J, with 15 bases between. The CDR3 is made up of 14 amino acids. CDR3 bases: TGTGCCAGCAGCCCCGATCCGACCACCTATGGCTACACCTTC. Translation gives CASSPDPTTYGYTF.

V gene TRBV27 combines with J gene TRBJ1-5, with D possibly TRBD1 on 5 matching bases. Trimming cost V 3 bases and J 9 bases, with 12 bases left between them. This CDR3 is 13 amino acids long. CDR1 and CDR2 (germline): MNHEY, SMNVEV (reference sequence). Here the CDR3 DNA reads TGTGCCAGCAGTTTGGGGGTTGATCCGCCCCAGCATTTT. The encoded protein is CASSLGVDPPQHF.

In its sample, this clonotype was seen a few times. V is TRBV7-9 and J is TRBJ1-3; D is perhaps TRBD1 (5 bases). The germline CDR1 and CDR2 sequences are SEHNR and FQNEAQ (reference sequence). The CDR3 runs to 12 residues. V lost 5 bases to trimming and J lost 7 bases, with 9 bases between them. The CDR3 here is CASSPWDNTIYF. As DNA, the CDR3 is TGTGCCAGCAGCCCCTGGGACAACACCATATATTTT.

This clonotype was detected many times. This chain joins TRBV6-4 and TRBJ2-2; 8 bases are a match to TRBD1. V gave up 4 bases and J gave up 4 bases; unmatched junction bases: 2. The CDR3 covers 14 residues. Germline loops: CDR1 MRHNA, CDR2 SNTAGT. CDR3 loop: CASSVQGGTGELFF. The CDR3 DNA sequence: TGTGCCAGCAGTGTACAGGGGGGCACCGGGGAGCTGTTTTTT.

The genes are TRBV19 and TRBJ2-7; D not resolved. V was trimmed by 7 bases and J by 2 bases, leaving 9 bases between them. The CDR3 is made up of 12 amino acids. From germline, CDR1 is LNHDA and CDR2 SQIVND (reference sequence). The CDR3 protein is CASKGGAYEQYF. The CDR3 coding sequence is TGTGCCAGTAAGGGCGGCGCCTACGAGCAGTACTTC.

DNA for the CDR3: TGCGCCAGCAGCCTGGACAGGGGAAATTCACCCCTCCACTTT. It yields the protein CASSLDRGNSPLHF. The chain uses TRBV5-1 and TRBJ1-6; TRBD1 matches at 9 bases. V shed 4 bases and J 7 bases; nucleotides not matched to a gene: 3. CDR3 length equals 14 residues. The germline V gene encodes CDR1 SGHRS and CDR2 YFSETQ. Together with reference TRBV5-1 and TRBJ1-6, the CDR3 gives the full variable domain: KAGVTQTPRYLIKTRGQQVTLSCSPISGHRSVSWYQQTPGQGLQFLFEYFSETQRNKGNFPGRFSGRQFSNSRSEMNVSTLELGDSALYLCASSLDRGNSPLHFGNGTRLTVT.

This clonotype was counted many times. The V call is TRBV3-1, the J call TRBJ2-7, with a weak D call TRBD1 (5 bases). The V gene's germline CDR1 is LGHDT and CDR2 YNNKEL (reference sequence). The CDR3 has 13 amino acids. Trimming cost V 3 bases and J 1 base, with 7 bases left between them. Here the CDR3 DNA reads TGTGCCAGCAGCCACAGGGCTTCCTACGAGCAGTACTTC. As protein: CASSHRASYEQYF.

In its sample, this clonotype was seen a few times. This chain connects TRBV12-3 or TRBV12-4 to TRBJ2-1, with 8 bases that match TRBD2. Trimming cost V 3 bases and J 0 bases; bases outside gene matches: 4. CDR3 length: 16 residues. The DNA for the CDR3 is TGTGCCAGCAGTTTTACTAGCGGTCCCTCCTACAATGAGCAGTTCTTC. This gives the protein CASSFTSGPSYNEQFF.

This clonotype was observed many times. The CDR3 loop is CASSPLGTGTGLTGEQYF. The CDR3 DNA follows: TGTGCCAGCAGCCCTTTGGGAACAGGGACCGGCCTAACGGGCGAGCAGTACTTC. This chain joins TRBV28 and TRBJ2-7; D might be TRBD1 (6 bases). V lost 6 bases and J lost 6, with 30 bases in between. The CDR3 has 18 amino acids. Germline CDR1 is MDHEN and CDR2 is SYDVKM. Drawing the rest from reference TRBV28 and TRBJ2-7, the complete variable domain is DVKVTQSSRYLVKRTGEKVFLECVQDMDHENMFWYRQDPGLGLRLIYFSYDVKMKEKGDIPEGYSVSREKKERFSLILESASTNQTSMYLCASSPLGTGTGLTGEQYFGPGTRLTVT.

The chain carries TRBV2 and TRBJ2-2; possibly TRBD1 or TRBD2 for D (5 bases each). Germline V lookup: CDR1 SNHLY, CDR2 FYNNEI. The CDR3 totals 12 residues. The germline V and J ends were trimmed by 9 bases and 2 bases, with 7 bases remaining between them. CDR3 amino acids: CARGENTGELFF. In DNA, the CDR3 is TGTGCCAGGGGGGAAAACACCGGGGAGCTGTTTTTT.

This clonotype was counted ten times or more. The rearrangement uses TRBV7-9 and TRBJ2-2, with 9 bases aligning to TRBD1. Germline-derived CDR1 and CDR2 are SEHNR and FQNEAQ (reference sequence). Trimming cost V 5 bases and J 6 bases; bases outside gene matches: 13. The CDR3 spans 17 residues. The CDR3 DNA reads TGTGCCAGCAGCCCTATAACGGGACAGGGATTTGCCGGGGAGCTGTTTTTT. Protein: CASSPITGQGFAGELFF.

This CDR3 is CSAWTTSGRASEQFF. CDR3 DNA sequence: TGCAGTGCTTGGACGACTAGCGGGAGGGCCTCTGAGCAGTTCTTC. This rearrangement joins TRBV20-1 to TRBJ2-1; 14 bases match TRBD2. The CDR3 has 15 residues. The ends lost 5 bases at V and 9 bases at J; junction bases unmatched: 9. From germline, CDR1 is DFQATT and CDR2 SNEGSKA (reference sequence).

The table lists this clonotype with a few counts. The rearrangement uses TRBV5-4 and TRBJ2-1; the D gene is possibly TRBD2 (6 bases). V shed 0 bases and J shed 10 bases, with 11 bases lying between them. The length of the CDR3 is 13 residues. Germline values: CDR1 SGHNT, CDR2 YYREEE (reference sequence). In DNA form, the CDR3 reads TGTGCCAGCAGCTTGGATCTCGGGAGAGAGCAGTTCTTC. Its translation is CASSLDLGREQFF.

This clonotype was found many times. The germline gene is not matched at one end of the junction; a read error may be the cause. V gene TRBV20-1 combines with J gene TRBJ2-1; D is unresolved. The CDR3 length is 14 residues. The germline V gene has CDR1 DFQATT and CDR2 SNEGSKA (reference sequence). In DNA form, the CDR3 reads TGCAGTGCTGGAGACCTTAGGGAAGTTGGTGAGCAGTTCTTC. Translation gives CSAGDLREVGEQFF.

The chain joins TRBV6-5 to TRBJ2-5, with D perhaps TRBD1 (7 bases). Germline CDR1 reads MNHEY; CDR2 reads SVGAGI. This CDR3 is built from 16 residues. V dropped 2 bases and J dropped 6 bases, with 19 bases sitting between them. This CDR3 reads CASSYLPTAGGQTQYF. The CDR3 nucleotides read TGTGCCAGCAGTTACCTTCCCACAGCAGGGGGGCAGACCCAGTACTTC.